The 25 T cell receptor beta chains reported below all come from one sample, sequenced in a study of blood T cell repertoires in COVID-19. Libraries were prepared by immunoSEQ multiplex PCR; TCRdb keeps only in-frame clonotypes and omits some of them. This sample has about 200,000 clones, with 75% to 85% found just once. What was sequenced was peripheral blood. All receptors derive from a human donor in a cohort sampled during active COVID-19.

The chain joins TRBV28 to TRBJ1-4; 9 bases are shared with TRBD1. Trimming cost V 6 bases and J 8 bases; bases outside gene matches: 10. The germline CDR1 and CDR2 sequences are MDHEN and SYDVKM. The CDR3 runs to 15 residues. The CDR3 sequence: CASSHADRGPEKLFF. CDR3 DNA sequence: TGTGCCAGCAGCCATGCGGACAGGGGCCCCGAAAAACTGTTTTTT.

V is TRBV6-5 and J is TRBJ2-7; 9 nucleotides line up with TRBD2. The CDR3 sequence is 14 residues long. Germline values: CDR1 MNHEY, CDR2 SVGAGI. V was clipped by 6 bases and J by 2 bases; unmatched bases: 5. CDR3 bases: TGTGCCAGCAGGACGCCTAGCGGGGCCTACGAGCAGTACTTC. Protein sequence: CASRTPSGAYEQYF.

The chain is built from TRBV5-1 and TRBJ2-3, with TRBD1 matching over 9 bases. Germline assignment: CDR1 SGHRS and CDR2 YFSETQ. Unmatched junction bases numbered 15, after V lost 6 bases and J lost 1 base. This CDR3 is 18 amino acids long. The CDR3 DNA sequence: TGCGCCAGCAACTATTACTTCACGGGACAGGGTCGCACAGATACGCAGTATTTT. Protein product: CASNYYFTGQGRTDTQYF.

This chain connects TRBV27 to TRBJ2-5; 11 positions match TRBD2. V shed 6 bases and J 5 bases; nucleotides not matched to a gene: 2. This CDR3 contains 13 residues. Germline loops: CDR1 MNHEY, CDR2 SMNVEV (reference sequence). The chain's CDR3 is CASRPSGRETQYF. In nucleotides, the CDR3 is TGTGCCAGCAGGCCTAGCGGGAGGGAGACCCAGTACTTC.

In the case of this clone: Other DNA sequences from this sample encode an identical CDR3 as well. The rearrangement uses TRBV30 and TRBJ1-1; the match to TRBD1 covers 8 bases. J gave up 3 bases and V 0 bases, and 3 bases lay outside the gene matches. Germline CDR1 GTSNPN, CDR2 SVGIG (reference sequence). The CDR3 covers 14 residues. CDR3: CAWSVQGGDTEAFF. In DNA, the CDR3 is TGTGCCTGGAGTGTACAGGGGGGGGACACTGAAGCTTTCTTT.

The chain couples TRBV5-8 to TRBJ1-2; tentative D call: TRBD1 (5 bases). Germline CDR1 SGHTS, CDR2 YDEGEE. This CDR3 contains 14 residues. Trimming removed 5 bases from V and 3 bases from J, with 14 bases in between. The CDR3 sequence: CASSTGSPYYGYTF. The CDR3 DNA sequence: TGTGCCAGCAGTACAGGTTCTCCCTACTATGGCTACACCTTC. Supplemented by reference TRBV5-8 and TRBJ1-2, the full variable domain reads EAGVTQSPTHLIKTRGQQATLRCSPISGHTSVYWYQQALGLGLQFLLWYDEGEERNRGNFPPRFSGRQFPNYSSELNVNALELEDSALYLCASSTGSPYYGYTFGSGTRLTVV.

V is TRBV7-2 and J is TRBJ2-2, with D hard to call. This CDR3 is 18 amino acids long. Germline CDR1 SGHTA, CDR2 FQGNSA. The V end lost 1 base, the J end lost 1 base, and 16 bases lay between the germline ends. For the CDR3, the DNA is TGTGCCAGCAGCTTAGGTCCAGGCCGGAATATGAACACCGGGGAGCTGTTTTTT. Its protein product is CASSLGPGRNMNTGELFF.

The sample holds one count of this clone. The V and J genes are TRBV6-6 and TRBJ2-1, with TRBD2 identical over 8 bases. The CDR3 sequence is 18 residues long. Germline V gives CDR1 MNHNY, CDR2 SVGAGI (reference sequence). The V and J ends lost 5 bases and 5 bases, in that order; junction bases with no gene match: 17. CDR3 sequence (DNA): TGTGCCAGCAGTCCTCCCCGGAGGTTAGCGGGAAAGAACAATGAGCAGTTCTTC. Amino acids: CASSPPRRLAGKNNEQFF.

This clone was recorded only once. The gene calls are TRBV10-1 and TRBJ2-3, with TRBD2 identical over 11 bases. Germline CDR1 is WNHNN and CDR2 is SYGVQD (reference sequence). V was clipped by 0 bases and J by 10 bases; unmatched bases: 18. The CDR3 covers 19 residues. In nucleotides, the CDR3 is TGCGCCAGCAGTGAGTCACGGGCTAGCGGGAGGTCCCTTTCCGATCCGCAGTATTTT. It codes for CASSESRASGRSLSDPQYF.

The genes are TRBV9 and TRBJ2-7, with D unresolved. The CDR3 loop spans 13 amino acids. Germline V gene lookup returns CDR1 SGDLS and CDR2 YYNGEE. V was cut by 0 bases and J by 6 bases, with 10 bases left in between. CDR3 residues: CASSVAERTEQYF. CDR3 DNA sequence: TGTGCCAGCAGCGTAGCAGAAAGAACCGAGCAGTACTTC.

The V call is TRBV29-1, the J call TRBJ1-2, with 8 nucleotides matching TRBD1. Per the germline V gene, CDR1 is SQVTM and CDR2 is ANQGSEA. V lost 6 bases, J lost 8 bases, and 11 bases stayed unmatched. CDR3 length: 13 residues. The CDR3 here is CSVSQGATEGYTF. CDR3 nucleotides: TGCAGCGTCTCTCAGGGGGCCACAGAGGGCTACACCTTC.

The DNA for the CDR3 is TGTGCCAGCAGCGCCGGACAGATGAATGAAAAACTGTTTTTT. Translated, it gives CASSAGQMNEKLFF. V gene TRBV5-8 combines with J gene TRBJ1-4; TRBD1 might be the D (6 bases). Germline-derived CDR1 and CDR2 are SGHTS and YDEGEE. This CDR3 is built from 14 residues. V lost 4 bases, J lost 5 bases, and 12 bases lay in between.

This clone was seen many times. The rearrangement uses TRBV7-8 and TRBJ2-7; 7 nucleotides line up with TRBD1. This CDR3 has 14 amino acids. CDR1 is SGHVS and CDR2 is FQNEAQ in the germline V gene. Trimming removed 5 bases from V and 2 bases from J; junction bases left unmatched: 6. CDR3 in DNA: TGTGCCAGCAGCCCCGACAGGGTGGCCTACGAGCAGTACTTC. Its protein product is CASSPDRVAYEQYF.

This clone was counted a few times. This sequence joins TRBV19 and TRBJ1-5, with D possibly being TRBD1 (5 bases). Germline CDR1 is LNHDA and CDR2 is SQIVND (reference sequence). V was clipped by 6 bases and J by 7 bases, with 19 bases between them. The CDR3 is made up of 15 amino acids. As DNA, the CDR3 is TGTGCCAGTAGGCCCCGGGGGTCTGGGGGACAGCCCCAGCATTTT. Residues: CASRPRGSGGQPQHF.

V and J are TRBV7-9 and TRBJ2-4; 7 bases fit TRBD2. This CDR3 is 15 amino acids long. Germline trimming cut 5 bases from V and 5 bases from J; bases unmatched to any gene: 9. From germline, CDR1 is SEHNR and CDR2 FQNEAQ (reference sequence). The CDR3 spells CASSPARERENIQYF. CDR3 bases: TGTGCCAGCAGCCCGGCGCGGGAGAGGGAAAACATTCAGTACTTC.

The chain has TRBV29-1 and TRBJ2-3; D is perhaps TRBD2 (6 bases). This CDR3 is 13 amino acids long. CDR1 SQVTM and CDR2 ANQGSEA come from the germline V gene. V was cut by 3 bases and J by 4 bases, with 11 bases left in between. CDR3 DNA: TGCAGCGTTGATTCCACGGGGGCAGATACGCAGTATTTT. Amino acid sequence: CSVDSTGADTQYF.

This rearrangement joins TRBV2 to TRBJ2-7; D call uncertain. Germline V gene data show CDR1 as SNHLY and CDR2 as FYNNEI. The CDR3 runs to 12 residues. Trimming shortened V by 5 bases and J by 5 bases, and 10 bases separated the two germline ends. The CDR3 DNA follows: TGTGCCAGCAGTTTTCACAGCAACGAGCAGTACTTC. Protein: CASSFHSNEQYF.

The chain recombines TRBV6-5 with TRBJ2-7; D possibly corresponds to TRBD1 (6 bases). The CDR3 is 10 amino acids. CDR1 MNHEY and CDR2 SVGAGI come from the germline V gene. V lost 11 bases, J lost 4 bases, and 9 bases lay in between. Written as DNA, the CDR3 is TGTGCCGGGGGCGATTACGAGCAGTACTTC. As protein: CAGGDYEQYF.

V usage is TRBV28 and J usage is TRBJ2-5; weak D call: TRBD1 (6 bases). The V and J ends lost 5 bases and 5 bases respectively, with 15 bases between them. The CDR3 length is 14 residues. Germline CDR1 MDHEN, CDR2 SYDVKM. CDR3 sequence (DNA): TGTGCCAGCAGTGACACAGGGTTTTGGGAGACCCAGTACTTC. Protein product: CASSDTGFWETQYF.

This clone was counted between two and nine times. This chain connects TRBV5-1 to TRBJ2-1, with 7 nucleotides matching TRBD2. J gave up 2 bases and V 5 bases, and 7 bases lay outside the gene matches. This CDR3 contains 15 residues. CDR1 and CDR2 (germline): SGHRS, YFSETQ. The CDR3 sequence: CASRRLAQTYNEQFF. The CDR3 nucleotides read TGCGCCAGCAGACGACTAGCCCAGACCTACAATGAGCAGTTCTTC.

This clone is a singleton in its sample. The CDR3 spells CASSQDSAGAYEQYF. CDR3 DNA: TGTGCCAGCAGCCAAGATTCTGCAGGGGCCTACGAGCAGTACTTC. The chain joins TRBV4-2 to TRBJ2-7; tentatively, D is TRBD1 (6 bases). The CDR3 contains 15 residues. The germline gives CDR1 LGHNA, CDR2 YNFKEQ. V was clipped by 0 bases and J by 2 bases, with 11 bases between them.

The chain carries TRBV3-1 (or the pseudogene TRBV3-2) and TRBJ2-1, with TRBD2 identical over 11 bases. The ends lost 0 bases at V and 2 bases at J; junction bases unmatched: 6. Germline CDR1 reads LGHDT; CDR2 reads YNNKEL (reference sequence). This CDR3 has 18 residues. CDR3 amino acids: CASSQDLAGGSPYNEQFF. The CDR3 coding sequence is TGTGCCAGCAGCCAAGATCTAGCGGGAGGTTCCCCCTACAATGAGCAGTTCTTC.

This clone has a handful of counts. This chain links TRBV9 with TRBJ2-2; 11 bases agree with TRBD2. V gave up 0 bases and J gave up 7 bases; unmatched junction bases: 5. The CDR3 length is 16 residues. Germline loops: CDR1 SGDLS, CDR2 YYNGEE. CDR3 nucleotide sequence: TGTGCCAGCAGCGTAGACCTAGCGGGAGGAGTCGGGGAGCTGTTTTTT. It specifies CASSVDLAGGVGELFF.

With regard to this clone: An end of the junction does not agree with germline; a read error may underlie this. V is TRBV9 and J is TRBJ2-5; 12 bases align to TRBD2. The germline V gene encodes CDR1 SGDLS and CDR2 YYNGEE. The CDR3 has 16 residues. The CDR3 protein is CASSVGGLAGSEAQYF. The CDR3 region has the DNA TGTGCCAGCAGCGTCGGAGGACTAGCGGGGTCAGAGGCCCAGTACTTC.

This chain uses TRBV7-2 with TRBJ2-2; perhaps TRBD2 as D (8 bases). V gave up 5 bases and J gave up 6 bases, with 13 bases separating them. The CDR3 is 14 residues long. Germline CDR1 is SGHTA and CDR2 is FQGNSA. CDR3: CASSREGASGELFF. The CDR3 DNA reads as TGTGCCAGCAGCCGGGAGGGGGCGTCCGGGGAGCTGTTTTTT.